This entry lists 5 T cell receptor beta chains sequenced from one sample in a study of T cells in Graves' hyperthyroidism and ophthalmopathy. Amplified TCR beta CDR3 regions derived from RNA transcripts. The HTBI set primed first-round TCR CDR3 RT-PCR. TCRdb recomputed calls from the multiplex PCR reads with MiXCR, one row per CDR3 protein. This table holds fewer than 750,000 distinct CDR3 sequences, 14% found once. Sequenced material: blood. These receptors originate from a woman between 45 and 60 years old with Graves' ophthalmopathy.

The chain joins TRBV28 to TRBJ1-1, with D tentatively TRBD1 (5 bases). The CDR3 spans 17 residues. Germline CDR1 MDHEN, CDR2 SYDVKM. V lost 3 bases and J 3 bases, leaving 20 bases between the germline ends. CDR3 in amino acids: CASSFGELVVGDTEAFF. DNA for the CDR3: TGTGCCAGCAGTTTTGGTGAGTTAGTTGTAGGGGACACTGAAGCTTTCTTT.

This clonotype was recorded many times. The chain carries TRBV28 and TRBJ1-5; D is unresolved. The CDR3 length is 12 residues. Looked up from germline, CDR1 is MDHEN and CDR2 is SYDVKM. V lost 2 bases and J lost 9, with 8 bases in between. The CDR3 DNA reads TGTGCCAGCAGTTTAGAGGCTCGGCCCCAGCATTTT. This codes for CASSLEARPQHF.

This clonotype occurred a few times. This chain joins TRBV20-1 and TRBJ1-6, with D perhaps matching TRBD1 (6 bases). V lost 4 bases and J lost 10, with 20 bases in between. The V gene's germline CDR1 is DFQATT and CDR2 SNEGSKA (reference sequence). This CDR3 is 15 amino acids long. Here the CDR3 reads CSATRRPPGGSPLHF. DNA of the CDR3: TGCAGTGCTACGAGACGGCCTCCCGGGGGCTCACCCCTCCACTTT.

This clonotype was seen repeatedly, ten times or more. The chain combines TRBV10-3 with TRBJ1-4; possibly TRBD1 for D (5 bases). Germline V gene sequence: CDR1 ENHRY, CDR2 SYGVKD. V shed 11 bases and J shed 6 bases, with 13 bases lying between them. This CDR3 is 12 amino acids long. CDR3 protein: CAAAGGDEKLFF. The CDR3 region has the DNA TGTGCCGCGGCAGGAGGGGATGAAAAACTGTTTTTT.

This clonotype was seen ten or more times. The chain recombines TRBV7-9 with TRBJ1-2; D gene uncertain. The CDR3 is made up of 18 amino acids. Germline V gene data show CDR1 as SEHNR and CDR2 as FQNEAQ (reference sequence). V lost 5 bases and J lost 4, with 26 bases in between. This CDR3 reads CASSPQIVGRYRTYGYTF. In DNA, the CDR3 is TGTGCCAGCAGCCCCCAAATAGTCGGCAGATACCGCACCTATGGCTACACCTTC.